What follows are 32 T cell receptor beta chains derived from one specimen sequenced in a study of blood T cell repertoires in COVID-19. Here immunoSEQ multiplex PCR was the method, and the copy in TCRdb shows in-frame clones only, minus some. The sample yields a few hundred thousand clones, roughly 91% seen once. The specimen was peripheral blood. Every receptor here comes from a man aged 25-45 years with acute or convalescent COVID-19.

V and J are TRBV3-1 (or the pseudogene TRBV3-2) and TRBJ1-5, with no clear D. Germline loops: CDR1 LGHDT, CDR2 YNNKEL (reference sequence). V was pared by 0 bases and J by 4 bases, with 7 bases between. The CDR3 extends over 14 amino acids. The CDR3 reads CASSQDLVNQPQHF. CDR3 sequence (DNA): TGTGCCAGCAGCCAAGACTTAGTGAATCAGCCCCAGCATTTT.

The chain joins TRBV5-6 to TRBJ2-2; 14 bases align to TRBD2. V lost 4 bases and J lost 1; bases outside the gene matches: 3. The CDR3 has 17 amino acids. Germline V gene data show CDR1 as SGHDT and CDR2 as YYEEEE. The CDR3 loop reads CASSLGTSGGNTGELFF. In DNA, the CDR3 is TGTGCCAGCAGCCTCGGGACTAGCGGGGGGAACACCGGGGAGCTGTTTTTT.

The chain links TRBV28 to TRBJ1-1; D possibly corresponds to TRBD1 (5 bases). This CDR3 comprises 13 residues. Germline V gene data show CDR1 as MDHEN and CDR2 as SYDVKM. Trimming cost V 7 bases and J 0 bases, with 9 bases left between them. CDR3 in amino acids: CASKEGMNTEAFF. The CDR3 DNA reads TGTGCCAGCAAGGAGGGGATGAACACTGAAGCTTTCTTT.

V usage is TRBV28 and J usage is TRBJ1-5; maybe TRBD1 (6 bases). This CDR3 spans 14 amino acids. From germline, CDR1 is MDHEN and CDR2 SYDVKM. V was pared by 2 bases and J by 7 bases, with 12 bases between. The CDR3 DNA reads TGTGCCAGCAGTTTAGACAACAGGGCCCAGCCCCAGCATTTT. Encoded protein: CASSLDNRAQPQHF.

The chain is built from TRBV5-1 and TRBJ1-1; weak D call: TRBD1 (5 bases). V was pared by 1 base and J by 4 bases, with 14 bases between. The CDR3 loop spans 15 amino acids. Germline V lookup: CDR1 SGHRS, CDR2 YFSETQ. This CDR3 reads CASSLRGIEGTEAFF. The CDR3 DNA is TGCGCCAGCAGCTTGCGGGGGATCGAGGGCACTGAAGCTTTCTTT.

This clone showed up just once. The chain recombines TRBV5-1 with TRBJ1-6; TRBD1 matches 8 bases. Trimming cost V 1 base and J 4 bases; bases outside gene matches: 1. The germline gives CDR1 SGHRS, CDR2 YFSETQ. CDR3 length: 15 residues. The CDR3 DNA follows: TGCGCCAGCAGCTTGAGGACAGGGTATAATTCACCCCTCCACTTT. Encoded protein: CASSLRTGYNSPLHF. Using reference TRBV5-1 and TRBJ1-6 for the parts outside the CDR3, the full variable domain is KAGVTQTPRYLIKTRGQQVTLSCSPISGHRSVSWYQQTPGQGLQFLFEYFSETQRNKGNFPGRFSGRQFSNSRSEMNVSTLELGDSALYLCASSLRTGYNSPLHFGNGTRLTVT.

The genes are TRBV14 and TRBJ1-6, with D possibly TRBD1 on 5 matching bases. Germline CDR1 reads SGHDN; CDR2 reads FVKESK. V dropped 4 bases and J dropped 12 bases, with 19 bases sitting between them. The CDR3 totals 15 residues. The CDR3 loop is CASSLSSQGNGPLHF. CDR3 bases: TGTGCCAGCAGCCTATCCTCTCAGGGAAACGGACCCCTCCACTTT.

J is TRBJ2-7 and V is TRBV3-1 (or the pseudogene TRBV3-2), with D perhaps matching TRBD2 (5 bases). The length of the CDR3 is 14 residues. Germline-derived CDR1 and CDR2 are LGHDT and YNNKEL (reference sequence). Trimming cost V 5 bases and J 2 bases, with 13 bases left between them. The CDR3 reads CASSYPTKPYEQYF. CDR3 nucleotide sequence: TGTGCCAGCAGCTACCCGACTAAACCCTACGAGCAGTACTTC.

The J gene is TRBJ1-5, the V gene TRBV10-1; D is possibly TRBD1 (5 bases). Between the trimmed V and J ends, which lost 7 bases and 0 bases, there was a span of 19 bases. The germline V gene encodes CDR1 WNHNN and CDR2 SYGVQD (reference sequence). CDR3 length equals 17 residues. The CDR3 region has the DNA TGCGCCAGCACCGGAGGGGCTTGTGCGTATAGCAATCAGCCCCAGCATTTT. Translation: CASTGGACAYSNQPQHF.

The chain combines TRBV7-3 with TRBJ2-1; 8 positions match TRBD2. CDR3 size: 14 residues. Germline V gene lookup returns CDR1 SGHTA and CDR2 FQGTGA. Trimming removed 5 bases from V and 10 bases from J; junction bases left unmatched: 10. In nucleotides, the CDR3 is TGTGCCAGCAGCCTCGGGCGGGGGGCCCCCGAGCAGTTCTTC. Translated, it gives CASSLGRGAPEQFF.

The chain employs TRBV5-1 and TRBJ1-3, with a possible D match to TRBD1 (5 bases). CDR3 length: 15 residues. Germline CDR1 is SGHRS and CDR2 is YFSETQ. V lost 4 bases to trimming and J lost 7 bases, with 18 bases between them. The chain's CDR3 is CASSPDGSGRNTIYF. The CDR3 nucleotides are TGCGCCAGCAGCCCCGATGGGTCAGGGAGGAACACCATATATTTT.

This clone was found once. The chain combines TRBV29-1 with TRBJ2-1, with 7 bases fitting TRBD2. Germline trimming cut 5 bases from V and 14 bases from J; bases unmatched to any gene: 18. Germline V gene sequence: CDR1 SQVTM, CDR2 ANQGSEA. The CDR3 is 14 amino acids. CDR3 sequence (DNA): TGCAGCGTTATTCTAGAAATGGGAATGAGCGGGGAGTTCTTC. Translation: CSVILEMGMSGEFF.

The chain employs TRBV27 and TRBJ2-4; D possibly corresponds to TRBD2 (7 bases). Trimming shortened V by 2 bases and J by 0 bases, and 14 bases separated the two germline ends. CDR3 size: 17 residues. CDR1 MNHEY and CDR2 SMNVEV come from the germline V gene (reference sequence). The CDR3 bases are TGTGCCAGCAGTTTAACGGGGGGCGCGTCAGCCAAAAACATTCAGTACTTC. It encodes CASSLTGGASAKNIQYF.

The chain employs TRBV5-1 and TRBJ2-5, with 8 bases lining up with TRBD1. V lost 3 bases to trimming and J lost 2 bases; unmatched junction nucleotides: 0. The CDR3 loop spans 13 amino acids. Germline V CDR1 and CDR2: SGHRS, YFSETQ. CDR3 in DNA: TGCGCCAGCAGCTGGACAGGGCAAGAGACCCAGTACTTC. As protein: CASSWTGQETQYF.

The CDR3 DNA sequence: TGTGCCTGGAGTGAGATACACAATCAGCCCCAGCATTTT. Translation: CAWSEIHNQPQHF. The chain employs TRBV30 and TRBJ1-5, with unresolved D. V lost 1 base, J lost 3 bases, and 7 bases lay in between. Germline V CDR1 and CDR2: GTSNPN, SVGIG (reference sequence). CDR3 size: 13 residues.

V gene TRBV18 combines with J gene TRBJ2-1; a weak D match, TRBD1 (6 bases). Germline loops: CDR1 KGHSH, CDR2 LQKENI. The CDR3 sequence is 13 residues long. V gave up 2 bases and J gave up 6 bases, with 8 bases separating them. This CDR3 is CASSPLQGNEQFF. CDR3 DNA: TGTGCCAGCTCACCATTACAGGGCAATGAGCAGTTCTTC.

The chain recombines TRBV14 with TRBJ1-1; 7 bases agree with TRBD1. J was trimmed by 8 bases and V by 0 bases; bases with no gene match: 9. Germline CDR1 and CDR2: SGHDN and FVKESK. This CDR3 has 15 residues. The CDR3 region has the DNA TGTGCCAGCAGCCAAGATGCGACAGGGACCACCGAAGCTTTCTTT. Residues: CASSQDATGTTEAFF.

This chain's CDR3 is CAWSRDSHNQPQHF. CDR3 bases: TGTGCCTGGAGTAGGGACAGCCACAATCAGCCCCAGCATTTT. This chain joins TRBV30 and TRBJ1-5; 7 nucleotides align to TRBD1. Trimming at V came to 2 bases and at J to 3 bases, leaving 4 bases not matched to a gene. Germline-derived CDR1 and CDR2 are GTSNPN and SVGIG (reference sequence). This CDR3 contains 14 residues.

This chain connects TRBV24-1 to TRBJ2-3, with TRBD1 matching over 11 bases. V lost 4 bases and J lost 2; bases outside the gene matches: 7. CDR1 KGHDR and CDR2 SFDVKD come from the germline V gene. The CDR3 spans 17 residues. The CDR3 loop is CATSDPGTGGSTDTQYF. CDR3 in DNA: TGTGCCACCAGTGACCCCGGGACAGGGGGGTCCACAGATACGCAGTATTTT.

This clone was counted only a few times. The chain carries TRBV4-2 and TRBJ1-5, with D possibly being TRBD1 (5 bases). This CDR3 comprises 16 residues. The V end was cut by 4 bases, the J end by 0 bases, with 13 bases between. In germline, CDR1 is LGHNA, CDR2 YNFKEQ. The CDR3 DNA reads as TGTGCCAGCAGCCCACGACAGAGCTATAGCAATCAGCCCCAGCATTTT. It codes for CASSPRQSYSNQPQHF.

V gene TRBV27 combines with J gene TRBJ1-2; no clear D gene. In germline, CDR1 is MNHEY, CDR2 SMNVEV (reference sequence). The V and J ends lost 5 bases and 0 bases respectively, with 10 bases between them. The CDR3 consists of 14 residues. CDR3 region: CASSLRGANYGYTF. In DNA form, the CDR3 reads TGTGCCAGCAGTCTCCGGGGAGCTAACTATGGCTACACCTTC.

This sequence joins TRBV18 and TRBJ2-2, with TRBD2 identical over 11 bases. CDR3 length: 16 amino acids. J gave up 5 bases and V 3 bases, and 5 bases lay outside the gene matches. The germline CDR1 and CDR2 sequences are KGHSH and LQKENI. The CDR3 sequence: CASSPFGTSGTGELFF. CDR3 DNA: TGTGCCAGCTCACCGTTTGGGACTAGCGGTACCGGGGAGCTGTTTTTT.

V usage is TRBV30 and J usage is TRBJ1-2; 11 bases align to TRBD1. In germline, CDR1 is GTSNPN, CDR2 SVGIG (reference sequence). V was clipped by 1 base and J by 10 bases; unmatched bases: 5. This CDR3 spans 13 amino acids. The CDR3 DNA reads as TGTGCCTGGAGTGCATCGGGACAGGGGGACTACACCTTC. Its translation: CAWSASGQGDYTF.

V gene TRBV6-1 combines with J gene TRBJ2-3; D may be TRBD2 (6 bases). The CDR3 sequence is 14 residues long. The V and J ends lost 3 bases and 1 base respectively, with 8 bases between them. Germline values: CDR1 MNHNS, CDR2 SASEGT. Here the CDR3 DNA reads TGTGCCAGCAGTGATTTAGCGGGCACAGATACGCAGTATTTT. Protein: CASSDLAGTDTQYF.

This clone is a singleton in its sample. The sample has other DNA sequences that encode this CDR3 too. The rearrangement links TRBV5-1 to TRBJ1-5, with TRBD1 matching over 8 bases. The germline V gene has CDR1 SGHRS and CDR2 YFSETQ. This CDR3 is 14 amino acids long. Germline trimming cut 3 bases from V and 2 bases from J; bases unmatched to any gene: 1. CDR3 sequence reads: CASSSGQGNQPQHF. The CDR3 DNA is TGCGCCAGCAGCTCGGGACAGGGCAATCAGCCCCAGCATTTT.

This clone was recorded once. The V and J genes are TRBV2 and TRBJ1-2; D might be TRBD1 (6 bases). Per the germline V gene, CDR1 is SNHLY and CDR2 is FYNNEI. V was clipped by 6 bases and J by 3 bases, with 14 bases between them. This CDR3 spans 14 amino acids. The CDR3 sequence is CASRPNRVDYGYTF. In DNA, the CDR3 is TGTGCCAGCAGACCTAACAGGGTTGACTATGGCTACACCTTC.

This chain joins TRBV25-1 and TRBJ1-2; D is unclear. CDR1 and CDR2 from the germline V gene are MGHDK and SYGVNS. The length of the CDR3 is 13 residues. V shed 5 bases and J shed 2 bases, with 9 bases lying between them. CDR3 residues: CASSLTVNYGYTF. CDR3 sequence (DNA): TGTGCCAGCAGTCTAACAGTCAACTATGGCTACACCTTC.

The chain recombines TRBV24-1 with TRBJ2-1, with no clear D. Per the germline V gene, CDR1 is KGHDR and CDR2 is SFDVKD. The CDR3 runs 12 residues. Between the trimmed V and J ends, which lost 4 bases and 11 bases, there was a span of 11 bases. CDR3 region: CATSDPNYKQFF. CDR3 DNA: TGTGCCACCAGTGACCCTAATTATAAGCAGTTCTTC.

J is TRBJ2-5 and V is TRBV4-1; D remains unclear. The V end was cut by 4 bases, the J end by 2 bases, with 14 bases between. In germline, CDR1 is MGHRA, CDR2 YSYEKL. This CDR3 is built from 15 residues. CDR3: CASSPSRLEQETQYF. CDR3 in DNA: TGCGCCAGCAGCCCCTCCCGGCTGGAGCAAGAGACCCAGTACTTC.

This chain links TRBV5-6 with TRBJ2-7, with D possibly TRBD1 on 6 matching bases. V shed 1 base and J shed 4 bases, with 15 bases lying between them. This CDR3 region has 15 residues. CDR1 and CDR2 (germline): SGHDT, YYEEEE. As DNA, the CDR3 is TGTGCCAGCAGCTTGTCTCCTCTAACAGGGTACGAGCAGTACTTC. It translates to CASSLSPLTGYEQYF.

CDR3 DNA sequence: TGTGCCAGCTCACCCCTCGGAGGGACCTATGGCTACACCTTC. It is translated as CASSPLGGTYGYTF. The genes are TRBV18 and TRBJ1-2; D might be TRBD1 (5 bases). The germline V and J ends were trimmed by 3 bases and 4 bases, with 12 bases remaining between them. This CDR3 contains 14 residues. Germline V gene lookup returns CDR1 KGHSH and CDR2 LQKENI.

The CDR3 protein is CASSVFRGPLELGSPLHF. The CDR3 DNA is TGTGCCAGCAGCGTATTTAGGGGGCCTTTGGAGCTTGGTTCACCCCTCCACTTT. This rearrangement joins TRBV3-1 (or the pseudogene TRBV3-2) to TRBJ1-6; TRBD1 agrees at 7 bases. Germline V gene data show CDR1 as LGHDT and CDR2 as YNNKEL (reference sequence). The CDR3 covers 18 residues. With V trimmed by 5 bases and J by 9 bases, 19 bases remained unmatched.